The clone carrying this T cell receptor (beta chain) was counted many times. This sample is drawn from a study of early T cells in non-severe SARS-CoV-2 infection. Germline V gene lookup returns CDR1 SGHRS and CDR2 YFSETQ. The CDR3 loop spans 14 amino acids. Trimming cost V 0 bases and J 9 bases, with 15 bases left between them. Individual cDNA molecules were tagged with unique molecular identifiers. Via MiXCR, TCRdb re-called the 5' RACE reads, giving one row per CDR3 protein. The table shows tens of thousands of distinct CDR3 sequences, with 11% occurring only once. The clonotype originates from an adult who was a healthcare worker with PCR-confirmed SARS-CoV-2 infection or an uninfected control (not recorded which). Sequenced material: whole blood. The rearrangement uses TRBV5-1 and TRBJ1-1; the D gene is possibly TRBD1 (5 bases). The CDR3: CASSLAGRGSKAFF. In DNA form, the CDR3 reads TGCGCCAGCAGCTTGGCCGGAAGGGGTAGTAAAGCTTTCTTT.